Described below is a single T cell receptor (beta chain) sequence and its context. Its antigen is as yet unknown. These data come from a study of graft-versus-host responses after intestinal transplantation. Overall study context: Each recipient received anti-thymocyte globulin induction, then tacrolimus and steroids for roughly 3 years.

General study points: Association was observed between peak circulating GvH clone levels and early post-transplant HvG declines.

The method was immunoSEQ multiplex PCR; TCRdb's version includes in-frame clones alone and lacks a portion of them. The table has under 90,000 clones, 92% seen once. Germline assignment: CDR1 SGHRS and CDR2 YFSETQ. CDR3 length: 16 amino acids. V lost 0 bases, J lost 3 bases, and 14 bases lay in between. This chain joins TRBV5-1 and TRBJ2-3, with D maybe TRBD1 (5 bases). The receptor was derived from a human patient who received an intestinal transplant, so some T cells may come from the graft donor. The source was PBMCs, collected 98 days after intestinal transplantation. The CDR3 DNA reads as TGCGCCAGCAGCTTGGTGCAGGGATGGAGAACAGATACGCAGTATTTT. Amino acid sequence: CASSLVQGWRTDTQYF.